These 29 T cell receptor beta chains were sequenced from one sample in a study of immune characterization of retroperitoneal liposarcoma (dated by TCRdb to 2018 to 2020). Preparation of the library involved PCR. TCRdb records NextSeq 500 as the sequencer. Starting from the raw public reads, TCRdb applied fastp trimming at Q25, assembled clones with MiXCR and retained in-frame beta chains. Under each unique CDR3 protein, matching rows form one entry showing the most common genes and DNA. The sample data list about 10,000 distinct CDR3 sequences, and 20% to 30% of these were observed just once. Together, the top ten hold about 21% of the sample. The material sequenced was blood. These receptors all come from a male donor with retroperitoneal liposarcoma.

This clonotype was counted only a few times. This rearrangement joins TRBV5-1 to TRBJ2-1; D is tentatively TRBD1 or TRBD2 (6 bases each). Germline CDR1 and CDR2: SGHRS and YFSETQ. V was trimmed by 1 base and J by 2 bases, leaving 10 bases between them. This CDR3 is 15 amino acids long. The chain's CDR3 is CASSLLGGAYNEQFF. The CDR3 DNA sequence: TGCGCCAGCAGCTTGTTGGGGGGCGCCTACAATGAGCAGTTCTTC.

This clonotype was seen many times. The gene calls are TRBV7-2 and TRBJ2-3, with 13 bases aligning to TRBD2. CDR1 SGHTA and CDR2 FQGNSA come from the germline V gene. This CDR3 is built from 15 residues. Trimming removed 7 bases from V and 6 bases from J; junction bases left unmatched: 7. CDR3 bases: TGTGCCAGCACGGGACTAGCGGGGTCGGCGGATACGCAGTATTTT. Translated: CASTGLAGSADTQYF.

V usage is TRBV4-1 and J usage is TRBJ1-3; no clear D gene. Trimming shortened V by 0 bases and J by 0 bases, and 6 bases separated the two germline ends. This CDR3 is 15 amino acids long. Germline loops: CDR1 MGHRA, CDR2 YSYEKL. This CDR3 is CASSQDESSGNTIYF. CDR3 coding DNA: TGCGCCAGCAGCCAAGACGAGAGCTCTGGAAACACCATATATTTT.

The rearrangement links TRBV6-1 to TRBJ1-5, with 12 positions matching TRBD1. The CDR3 has 16 amino acids. The J segment lost 4 bases and the V segment lost 2 bases, leaving 3 bases of the junction unmatched. CDR1 is MNHNS, CDR2 SASEGT, per germline. CDR3 sequence (DNA): TGTGCCAGCAGTGAACCGGGACAGGGGGCGAATCAGCCCCAGCATTTT. Translating gives CASSEPGQGANQPQHF.

This clonotype was counted ten times or more. The chain couples TRBV7-3 to TRBJ2-2, with a weak D call TRBD1 (6 bases). Deletions cut 1 base from V and 4 bases from J, with 13 bases between. In germline, CDR1 is SGHTA, CDR2 FQGTGA. CDR3 length: 16 amino acids. CDR3 sequence: CASSLSPGAGTGELFF. The CDR3, as DNA: TGTGCCAGCAGCTTAAGTCCAGGGGCCGGCACCGGGGAGCTGTTTTTT.

This clonotype turned up a few times. V gene TRBV6-1 combines with J gene TRBJ1-3; no clear D gene. The germline V and J ends were trimmed by 5 bases and 4 bases, with 15 bases remaining between them. The CDR3 contains 15 residues. In germline, CDR1 is MNHNS, CDR2 SASEGT. CDR3 bases: TGTGCCAGCAGTTCGGGTCTACCTCGAGGAAACACCATATATTTT. Residues: CASSSGLPRGNTIYF.

This clonotype was observed many times. This chain joins TRBV12-3 or TRBV12-4 and TRBJ1-4; possibly TRBD1 for D (5 bases). Trimming took off 2 bases at V and 8 bases at J, with 12 bases between the two ends. The CDR3 is 14 amino acids. CDR3 bases: TGTGCCAGCAGTTTACAGGGAGTGGAAGAAAAACTGTTTTTT. Protein product: CASSLQGVEEKLFF.

On this clonotype itself: The conserved phenylalanine or tryptophan is not found at the CDR3 terminus, so this likely reflects a read error. The chain combines TRBV14 with TRBJ2-1; D is tentatively TRBD1 or TRBD2 (7 bases each). The DNA end is a closer match to TRBJ2-5, so the J assignment may be wrong. The CDR3 extends over 16 amino acids. From germline, CDR1 is SGHDN and CDR2 FVKESK. The CDR3 sequence: CASSHFQGGGQETQYS. The CDR3 nucleotides read TGTGCCAGCAGCCACTTCCAGGGGGGAGGGCAAGAGACCCAGTACTCC.

In this sample, this clonotype is medium-sized. This chain uses TRBV6-6 with TRBJ2-1; tentative D call: TRBD2 (7 bases). In germline, CDR1 is MNHNY, CDR2 SVGAGI (reference sequence). The CDR3 has 13 residues. V shed 2 bases and J shed 10 bases, with 12 bases lying between them. CDR3 amino acids: CASSYGGGYEQFF. The CDR3 DNA reads as TGTGCCAGCAGTTACGGGGGGGGCTACGAGCAGTTCTTC.

This clonotype was seen many times. This chain links TRBV6-5 with TRBJ1-4, with 8 positions matching TRBD1. After removal of 2 bases from V and 3 bases from J, the junction contained 5 bases not matched to a gene. The V gene's germline CDR1 is MNHEY and CDR2 SVGAGI. This CDR3 is 16 amino acids long. CDR3 coding DNA: TGTGCCAGCAGTTACGGTCAGGGGGCGTCTAATGAAAAACTGTTTTTT. Protein sequence: CASSYGQGASNEKLFF.

The chain carries TRBV5-1 and TRBJ1-1; 8 nucleotides agree with TRBD1. J was trimmed by 3 bases and V by 0 bases; bases with no gene match: 1. Germline V gene data show CDR1 as SGHRS and CDR2 as YFSETQ. CDR3 size: 14 residues. The CDR3 DNA reads TGCGCCAGCAGCTTGGAACAGGGGGACACTGAAGCTTTCTTT. This gives the protein CASSLEQGDTEAFF. Together with reference TRBV5-1 and TRBJ1-1, the CDR3 gives the full variable domain: KAGVTQTPRYLIKTRGQQVTLSCSPISGHRSVSWYQQTPGQGLQFLFEYFSETQRNKGNFPGRFSGRQFSNSRSEMNVSTLELGDSALYLCASSLEQGDTEAFFGQGTRLTVV.

The genes are TRBV25-1 and TRBJ2-5; the D is unclear. CDR3 length: 13 amino acids. In germline, CDR1 is MGHDK, CDR2 SYGVNS. Trimming left V 1 base short and J 11 bases short, with 14 bases between. The CDR3, as DNA: TGTGCCAGCAGTGAATCCGGTGGGAATGAGCAGTACTTC. This codes for CASSESGGNEQYF.

This clonotype was picked up many times. The rearrangement joins TRBV6-1 to TRBJ1-3; D unclear. The CDR3 extends over 14 amino acids. The V end lost 4 bases, the J end lost 0 bases, and 7 bases lay between the germline ends. In germline, CDR1 is MNHNS, CDR2 SASEGT. The CDR3 coding sequence is TGTGCCAGCAGTGCGACAAACTCTGGAAACACCATATATTTT. The encoded protein is CASSATNSGNTIYF.

This clonotype is medium-sized in the sample. The V and J genes are TRBV7-2 and TRBJ2-1; no definite D call. The CDR3 is 13 residues long. CDR1 is SGHTA and CDR2 is FQGNSA in the germline V gene. V dropped 5 bases and J dropped 13 bases, with 18 bases sitting between them. In nucleotides, the CDR3 is TGTGCCAGCAGCCGATCAGCAGTAGAGACCCAGTTCTTC. It encodes CASSRSAVETQFF.

The chain recombines TRBV6-1 with TRBJ2-1; D uncertain. Per the germline V gene, CDR1 is MNHNS and CDR2 is SASEGT. The CDR3 contains 13 residues. Deletions cut 4 bases from V and 10 bases from J, with 14 bases between. The CDR3 here is CASSATPAYEQFF. The CDR3, as DNA: TGTGCCAGCAGTGCGACACCCGCCTACGAGCAGTTCTTC.

This clonotype occurred many times. The chain joins TRBV12-3 or TRBV12-4 to TRBJ2-2; 12 bases line up with TRBD2. J gave up 1 base and V 5 bases, and 17 bases lay outside the gene matches. The CDR3 totals 21 residues. In DNA form, the CDR3 reads TGTGCCAGCAGTCTCAAATCCAGCCCTCTACTAGCGGGGGGGAACACCGGGGAGCTGTTTTTT. Translation: CASSLKSSPLLAGGNTGELFF.

In this sample, this clonotype turned up many times. The CDR3 spells CASSLSAGGKGYGELFF. The CDR3 DNA reads TGTGCCAGCAGCCTAAGCGCAGGGGGCAAGGGTTACGGGGAGCTGTTTTTT. V and J are TRBV12-3 or TRBV12-4 and TRBJ2-2, with 8 bases identical to TRBD1. The CDR3 extends over 17 amino acids. After removal of 6 bases from V and 7 bases from J, the junction contained 16 bases not matched to a gene.

There are a few counts of this clonotype. The chain is built from TRBV6-5 and TRBJ2-2, with TRBD1 matching 7 bases. Germline CDR1 is MNHEY and CDR2 is SVGAGI. V was pared by 6 bases and J by 7 bases, with 8 bases of the junction left unmatched. The length of the CDR3 is 14 residues. DNA of the CDR3: TGTGCCAGCAGGAATGACAGGGTAGTCGGGGAGCTGTTTTTT. This translates into CASRNDRVVGELFF.

With regard to this clonotype: This may be a read error: a much more frequent sequence differs by one nucleotide. This chain joins TRBV7-6 and TRBJ2-1; D unresolved. Trimming removed 1 base at V and 10 bases at J, with 14 bases between. The CDR3 runs to 14 residues. CDR1 and CDR2 from the germline V gene are SGHVS and FNYEAQ. This CDR3 is CASSLGPTRYEQFF. The CDR3 coding sequence is TGTGCCAGCAGCTTAGGTCCGACTCGATACGAGCAGTTCTTC. The variable domain in full, completed from reference TRBV7-6 and TRBJ2-1, reads GAGVSQSPRYKVTKRGQDVALRCDPISGHVSLYWYRQALGQGPEFLTYFNYEAQQDKSGLPNDRFSAERPEGSISTLTIQRTEQRDSAMYRCASSLGPTRYEQFFGPGTRLTVL.

This chain connects TRBV6-1 to TRBJ1-4; possibly TRBD1 for D (5 bases). This CDR3 is built from 13 residues. From germline, CDR1 is MNHNS and CDR2 SASEGT. Deletions cut 6 bases from V and 8 bases from J, with 13 bases between. The CDR3 DNA follows: TGTGCCAGCAGGGAGAGGGGACCAGAAAAACTGTTTTTT. Protein product: CASRERGPEKLFF.

This clonotype was counted ten times or more. The chain has TRBV4-2 and TRBJ1-2; 7 bases are shared with TRBD1. The length of the CDR3 is 13 residues. Germline V gene sequence: CDR1 LGHNA, CDR2 YNFKEQ. V gave up 5 bases and J gave up 10 bases; unmatched junction bases: 10. In DNA, the CDR3 is TGTGCCAGCAGCTACCTTCGGGACAGCTTCTACACCTTC. It translates to CASSYLRDSFYTF.

At least ten counts were recorded for this clonotype. The chain carries TRBV12-3 or TRBV12-4 and TRBJ2-2; D ambiguous. V lost 6 bases and J 8 bases, leaving 13 bases between the germline ends. The CDR3 length is 13 residues. The CDR3: CASSLSYEGELFF. CDR3 nucleotides: TGTGCCAGCAGCCTATCCTACGAAGGGGAGCTGTTTTTT.

To note about this clonotype: Lacking the conserved final phenylalanine or tryptophan, this CDR3 likely reflects a read error. This chain joins TRBV6-1 and TRBJ2-1; the match to TRBD1 covers 10 bases. V was pared by 0 bases and J by 13 bases, with 12 bases of the junction left unmatched. This CDR3 region has 16 residues. The germline CDR1 and CDR2 sequences are MNHNS and SASEGT. The CDR3 spells CASSEAQTGGQETQFL. In DNA form, the CDR3 reads TGTGCCAGCAGTGAAGCCCAGACAGGGGGCCAAGAGACCCAGTTCCTC.

Judged by abundance, this clonotype is medium-sized (0.01 to 0.1%). V and J are TRBV4-1 and TRBJ2-1; 7 nucleotides match TRBD1. The better agreement between TRBJ2-7 and the DNA end casts doubt on the J call. CDR1 is MGHRA, CDR2 YSYEKL, per germline. The CDR3 extends over 15 amino acids. The CDR3: CASSREPEGAYEQYF. Written as DNA, the CDR3 is TGCGCCAGCAGCCGAGAACCCGAGGGGGCGTACGAGCAGTACTTC.

The gene calls are TRBV10-3 and TRBJ1-4; D unresolved. The germline V gene has CDR1 ENHRY and CDR2 SYGVKD. The CDR3 is 13 amino acids. The V gene lost 6 bases and the J gene lost 5 bases, with 10 bases spanning the gap. CDR3 region: CAISGRPNEKLFF. In nucleotides, the CDR3 is TGTGCCATCAGCGGACGGCCGAATGAAAAACTGTTTTTT.

This clonotype came up a few times. The chain employs TRBV12-3 or TRBV12-4 and TRBJ2-3; D gene uncertain. V dropped 6 bases and J dropped 0 bases, with 13 bases sitting between them. This CDR3 region has 15 residues. CDR3 sequence: CASSLSGVSTDTQYF. The CDR3 DNA reads as TGTGCCAGCAGCCTTTCTGGGGTTAGCACAGATACGCAGTATTTT.

This clonotype was observed at least ten times. The rearrangement joins TRBV5-1 to TRBJ2-1; TRBD2 agrees at 8 bases. V trimming: 4 bases; J trimming: 8 bases; junction bases outside the gene matches: 11. The CDR3 loop spans 15 amino acids. CDR1 is SGHRS, CDR2 YFSETQ, per germline. CDR3 amino acids: CASSPGSGGFYEQFF. The CDR3 nucleotides are TGCGCCAGCAGCCCCGGGAGCGGGGGCTTCTATGAGCAGTTCTTC. Variable domain in full (rest from reference TRBV5-1 and TRBJ2-1): KAGVTQTPRYLIKTRGQQVTLSCSPISGHRSVSWYQQTPGQGLQFLFEYFSETQRNKGNFPGRFSGRQFSNSRSEMNVSTLELGDSALYLCASSPGSGGFYEQFFGPGTRLTVL.

The rearrangement uses TRBV10-2 and TRBJ1-2, with a tentative D call TRBD1 (5 bases). Germline V CDR1 and CDR2: WSHSY, SAAADI. The CDR3 is 14 residues long. Trimming took off 0 bases at V and 4 bases at J, with 9 bases between the two ends. This chain's CDR3 is CASSESRGSYGYTF. In nucleotides, the CDR3 is TGCGCCAGCAGTGAGTCGAGGGGTAGCTATGGCTACACCTTC.

This clonotype has at least ten counts. The chain carries TRBV6-6 and TRBJ2-5, with 9 bases aligning to TRBD2. The CDR3 runs 16 residues. The ends lost 2 bases at V and 5 bases at J; junction bases unmatched: 9. Per germline, CDR1 MNHNY and CDR2 SVGAGI (reference sequence). This chain's CDR3 is CASSYRQRGAPETQYF. In DNA form, the CDR3 reads TGTGCCAGCAGTTACAGACAGCGGGGGGCCCCGGAGACCCAGTACTTC.